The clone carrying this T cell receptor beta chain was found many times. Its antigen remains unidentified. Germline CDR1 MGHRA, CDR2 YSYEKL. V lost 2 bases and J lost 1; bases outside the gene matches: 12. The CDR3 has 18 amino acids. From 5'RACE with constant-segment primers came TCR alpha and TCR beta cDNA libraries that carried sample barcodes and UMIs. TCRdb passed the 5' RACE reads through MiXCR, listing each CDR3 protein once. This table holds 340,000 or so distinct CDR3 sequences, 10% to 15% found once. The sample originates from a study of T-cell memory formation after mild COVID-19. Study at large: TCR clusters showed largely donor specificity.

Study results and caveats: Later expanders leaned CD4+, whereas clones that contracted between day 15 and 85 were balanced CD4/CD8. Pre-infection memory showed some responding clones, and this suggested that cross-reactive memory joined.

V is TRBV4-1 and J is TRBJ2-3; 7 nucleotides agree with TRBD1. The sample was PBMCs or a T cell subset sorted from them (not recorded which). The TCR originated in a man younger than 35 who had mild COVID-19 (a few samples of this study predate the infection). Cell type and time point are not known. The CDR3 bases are TGCGCCAGCAGCCAACATGCCTTCCGGGACAGAGGCACAGATACGCAGTATTTT. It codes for CASSQHAFRDRGTDTQYF.